Given below is one TCR beta chain in context. This entry comes from a study of blood T cell repertoires in COVID-19. Study details: COVID-19 samples from acute and convalescent phases originated in the United States, Italy and Spain.

The germline V gene encodes CDR1 MNHEY and CDR2 SMNVEV (reference sequence). The CDR3 totals 13 residues. The V end was cut by 5 bases, the J end by 4 bases, with 11 bases between. Participants had their cohort set by participant-reported clinical history. Cohort 3 donors were reported recovered after two negative PCRs, clearance, or symptom resolution. TCRdb keeps only in-frame clones here, not all; method: immunoSEQ multiplex PCR. The profile covers around 250,000 clones, with 70% to 85% appearing a single time and approximately 16% taken by the ten largest. Sequenced input: PBMCs or T cells enriched from blood (not recorded which). V is TRBV27 and J is TRBJ1-2, with TRBD1 as a possible D gene (6 bases). This sequence was found in a man aged 35 to 55 who had recovered from COVID-19. In DNA, the CDR3 is TGTGCCAGCAGTCCGGACAGATTCTATGGCTACACCTTC. Amino acids: CASSPDRFYGYTF.